Listed below are T cell receptor beta chains from one sample, sequenced in a study of T cells in tuberculosis. TCRdb keeps only in-frame clones here, not all; method: immunoSEQ multiplex PCR. The sample comprises fewer than 40,000 clones, less than 97% of which are singletons, and 2.4% rests with the top ten. The sample comprised PBMCs. These TCRs come from a donor aged 10-35 years with latent tuberculosis or without tuberculosis infection. Each CDR3 is given with its conserved first and last residue. Each record gives: D gene, J gene, V gene, clone size, CDR3 DNA, CDR3 protein. A D gene is named only where the DNA matches it firmly. Clone size is given for some rows only: seen once, a few or many times, or a class if the clone is expanded.

>-|TRBJ2-1|TRBV29-1|-
TGCAGCGTTGAAGGGGCTAACAATGAGCAGTTCTTC
CSVEGANNEQFF
>TRBD2|TRBJ2-3|TRBV13|-
TGTGCCAGCAGCTTAGGACGACTAGCGGGGACCGATACGCAGTATTTT
CASSLGRLAGTDTQYF
>TRBD1|TRBJ2-2|TRBV11-2|-
TGTGCCAGCAGGCTGACAGGGCGAGGGACCGGGGAGCTGTTTTTT
CASRLTGRGTGELFF
>-|TRBJ2-2|TRBV11-2|-
TGTGCCAGCAGCTTTAGTACTAGCCTGAACGGGGAGCTGTTTTTT
CASSFSTSLNGELFF
>TRBD2|TRBJ2-5|TRBV11-3|-
TGTGCCAGCGGACCGAGCAGCGGGGGGGGGCCAGGGACCCAGTACTTC
CASGPSSGGGPGTQYF
>TRBD1|TRBJ2-1|TRBV9|once
TGTGCCAGCAGCGTCCGGGACAGGCCCTACAATGAGCAGTTCTTC
CASSVRDRPYNEQFF
>-|TRBJ2-5|TRBV18|-
TGTGCCAGCTCACCGGCAGGAGAGACCCAGTACTTC
CASSPAGETQYF
>TRBD2|TRBJ2-2|TRBV11-2|-
TGTGCCAGCAGCCCCTCGACTAGCGGGGGGTTCGGGGAGCTGTTTTTT
CASSPSTSGGFGELFF
>TRBD1|TRBJ2-7|TRBV29-1|-
TGCAGCGTGGCCGACAGGGCGCTCTCCTACGAGCAGTACTTC
CSVADRALSYEQYF
>TRBD2|TRBJ2-3|TRBV11-3|-
TGTGCCAGCAGCTTAGCCGGGACTAGCGGAACAGATACGCAGTATTTT
CASSLAGTSGTDTQYF
>-|TRBJ2-2|TRBV5-8|-
TGTGCCAGCAGCCGTACAGGGAACACCGGGGAGCTGTTTTTT
CASSRTGNTGELFF
>TRBD1|TRBJ2-1|TRBV2|-
TGTGCCAGCAGGGCGGACAGGGACCAGTTCTTC
CASRADRDQFF
>-|TRBJ1-1|TRBV7-8|-
TGTGCCAGCAGCTTAGGCCCCCGCGCTGAAGCTTTCTTT
CASSLGPRAEAFF
>-|TRBJ2-1|TRBV30|-
TGTGCCTGGAGCAGCGCGATTGAGCAGTTCTTC
CAWSSAIEQFF
>-|TRBJ1-1|TRBV29-1|-
TGCAGCGTTGAAGTCCGCGCCGACGGAGGCACTGAAGCTTTCTTT
CSVEVRADGGTEAFF
>-|TRBJ2-7|TRBV19|-
TGTGCCAGTAGTATAGATTACGGGGTCCTCTACGAGCAGTACTTC
CASSIDYGVLYEQYF
>-|TRBJ1-1|TRBV15|-
TGTGCCACCAGCAGGGCGGGGGGGCCGGAAGCTTTCTTT
CATSRAGGPEAFF
>TRBD1|TRBJ2-2|TRBV4-1|-
TGCGCCAGCAGCCGAGGACAGGGGGCTGCCGGGGAGCTGTTTTTT
CASSRGQGAAGELFF
>TRBD1|TRBJ2-2|TRBV5-8|-
TGTGCCAGCAGGGCGACAGGGGTGTTTAGCGGGGAGCTGTTTTTT
CASRATGVFSGELFF
>-|TRBJ1-2|TRBV7-2|-
TGTGCCAGCAGCTTAGGGCAGGCCCCTAACTATGGCTACACCTTC
CASSLGQAPNYGYTF
>TRBD1|TRBJ2-7|TRBV18|-
TGTGCCAGCTCACCCGGGACAGGGGCTTACGAGCAGTACTTC
CASSPGTGAYEQYF
>TRBD2|TRBJ2-1|TRBV4-1|-
TGCGCCAGCAGCCAAAGGCGGACTAGCGGGTACAATGAGCAGTTCTTC
CASSQRRTSGYNEQFF
>-|TRBJ1-2|TRBV2|-
TGTGCCAGCAGTCTAACCGGGGGGGGCTATGGCTACACCTTC
CASSLTGGGYGYTF
>TRBD2|TRBJ2-1|TRBV2|-
TGTGCCAGCAGTGAAGAGCGGGGGGGCCAAAATGAGCAGTTCTTC
CASSEERGGQNEQFF
>-|TRBJ1-2|TRBV25-1|few
TGTGCCAGCAGTGAACCAACAGGGAACTATGGCTACACCTTC
CASSEPTGNYGYTF
>TRBD1|TRBJ2-2|TRBV11-2|-
TGTGCCAGCAGCCTCAGGACAGGGGGCGGCACCGGGGAGCTGTTTTTT
CASSLRTGGGTGELFF
>-|TRBJ2-3|TRBV25-1|-
TGTGCCAGCAGTGAATGGTCAGGGGAGTCCACAGATACGCAGTATTTT
CASSEWSGESTDTQYF
>-|TRBJ2-1|TRBV5-1|once
TGCGCCAGACGTCTTTTGTATCCCGCGAATAGCTTCAATGAGCAGTTCTTC
CARRLLYPANSFNEQFF
>-|TRBJ1-6|TRBV28|-
TGTGCCAGCAGAAACCTCAGGGGTCCCTCCTATAATTCACCCCTCCACTTT
CASRNLRGPSYNSPLHF
>TRBD2|TRBJ2-3|TRBV5-8|-
TGTGCCAGCAGCCTTCCGGGACTAGCCTATACGCAGTATTTT
CASSLPGLAYTQYF
>TRBD2|TRBJ2-5|TRBV5-1|-
TGCGCCAGCAGCTTAGCGGGAGTACAAGAGACCCAGTACTTC
CASSLAGVQETQYF
>-|TRBJ2-1|TRBV7-8|-
TGTGCCAGCAGCTTAGCTCCCGGGACCTACAATGAGCAGTTCTTC
CASSLAPGTYNEQFF
>-|TRBJ1-6|TRBV19|-
TGTGCCAGGAGGAAATACGGACAGTCCGTTCTCCTCCACTTT
CARRKYGQSVLLHF
>-|TRBJ1-2|TRBV21-1|-
TGTGCCAGCAAAAAGGGGGAAGAGGAACTCTATGGCTACACCTTC
CASKKGEEELYGYTF
>TRBD2|TRBJ2-3|TRBV5-1|-
TGCGCCAGCAGCTTGGACCTAGCGGGGGGGCCTGATACGCAGTATTTT
CASSLDLAGGPDTQYF
>-|TRBJ1-2|TRBV19|-
TGTGCCAGTAGTACCCCAGGGGGCTACACCTTC
CASSTPGGYTF
>-|TRBJ1-5|TRBV9|-
TGTGCCAGCAGTGCGATCGGGGTTGGCAATCAGCCCCAGCATTTT
CASSAIGVGNQPQHF